Listed below are T cell receptor beta chains from one sample, sequenced in a study of neurological immune-mediated disorders. In TCRdb, the 5' RACE reads were re-called with MiXCR into one record per CDR3 protein. In the table there are tens of thousands of distinct CDR3 sequences, roughly 4% of which are singletons. Specimen: PBMCs. These receptors were taken from a woman aged 60-75 years with multiple sclerosis. Each CDR3 is given with its conserved first and last residue. The order of the fields is V gene, D gene, clone size, J gene, CDR3 DNA, CDR3 protein. The D gene is left open where the match is weak. Only some rows state a clone size, as once, few, many or a class for expanded clones.

v_call: TRBV12-3/TRBV12-4
d_call: -
clone_size: many
j_call: TRBJ1-3
cdr3_nt: TGTGCCAGCAGTTTTTTAGGATCTGGAAACACCATATATTTT
cdr3_aa: CASSFLGSGNTIYF

v_call: TRBV20-1
d_call: TRBD1
clone_size: many
j_call: TRBJ1-1
cdr3_nt: TGCAGTGCTAGAGAGACAGGGGGAGCTTTCTTT
cdr3_aa: CSARETGGAFF

v_call: TRBV10-3
d_call: TRBD1
clone_size: many
j_call: TRBJ2-2
cdr3_nt: TGTGCCATCAGTGAGAGTTCGGGACAGGGGCGGCTGTTTTTT
cdr3_aa: CAISESSGQGRLFF

v_call: TRBV20-1
d_call: -
clone_size: many
j_call: TRBJ2-1
cdr3_nt: TGCAGTGCTGGGAGGCTAGATTACAATGAGCAGTTCTTC
cdr3_aa: CSAGRLDYNEQFF

v_call: TRBV4-1
d_call: -
clone_size: many
j_call: TRBJ1-1
cdr3_nt: TGCGCCAGCAGCCAATGGGTTAAAGGAGGAGCTGAAGCTTTCTTT
cdr3_aa: CASSQWVKGGAEAFF

v_call: TRBV5-1
d_call: TRBD2
clone_size: many
j_call: TRBJ2-5
cdr3_nt: TGCGCCAGCAGCTCGGTCCCGCGCGGACTAGGTGGAGAGACCCAGTACTTC
cdr3_aa: CASSSVPRGLGGETQYF

v_call: TRBV30
d_call: -
clone_size: many
j_call: TRBJ1-1
cdr3_nt: TGTGCCTGGAGGAAAAAGTCCATGAACACTGAAGCTTTCTTT
cdr3_aa: CAWRKKSMNTEAFF

v_call: TRBV11-3
d_call: -
clone_size: -
j_call: TRBJ1-4
cdr3_nt: TGTGCCAGCAGCCGCCCTAGGACCGCCGAAACCGAAAAACTGTTTTTT
cdr3_aa: CASSRPRTAETEKLFF

v_call: TRBV7-2
d_call: TRBD1
clone_size: many
j_call: TRBJ2-7
cdr3_nt: TGTGCCAGCAGCCCAGGGGGCGAGCAGTACTTC
cdr3_aa: CASSPGGEQYF

v_call: TRBV14
d_call: TRBD2
clone_size: few
j_call: TRBJ2-5
cdr3_nt: TGTGCCAGCAGCCTATATAGCGGGGAGATTGGAGAGACCCAGTACTTC
cdr3_aa: CASSLYSGEIGETQYF

v_call: TRBV6-1
d_call: TRBD2
clone_size: many
j_call: TRBJ2-5
cdr3_nt: TGTGCCAGCAGTGTGGCGGGAGTTGAAGAGACCCAGTACTTC
cdr3_aa: CASSVAGVEETQYF

v_call: TRBV4-1
d_call: -
clone_size: few
j_call: TRBJ1-1
cdr3_nt: TGCGCCAGCAGCCAAGTCCTAGGGACTGAAGCTTTCTTT
cdr3_aa: CASSQVLGTEAFF

v_call: TRBV5-1
d_call: -
clone_size: many
j_call: TRBJ2-3
cdr3_nt: TGCGCCAGCAGCGCGGCAGTTGTGGGTACGCAGTATTTT
cdr3_aa: CASSAAVVGTQYF

v_call: TRBV20-1
d_call: -
clone_size: many
j_call: TRBJ2-1
cdr3_nt: TGCAGTGCTAGGGGCTGGAGCTCCTACAATGAGCAGTTCTTC
cdr3_aa: CSARGWSSYNEQFF

v_call: TRBV20-1
d_call: TRBD2
clone_size: few
j_call: TRBJ2-3
cdr3_nt: TGCAGTGCTAGACCCTCGGCAGCGGGGGCCTACACAGATACGCAGTATTTT
cdr3_aa: CSARPSAAGAYTDTQYF

v_call: TRBV7-8
d_call: -
clone_size: many
j_call: TRBJ2-3
cdr3_nt: TGTGCCAGCAGCTTAGCGGGCAGTAGCACAGATACGCAGTATTTT
cdr3_aa: CASSLAGSSTDTQYF

v_call: TRBV7-2
d_call: TRBD1
clone_size: -
j_call: TRBJ1-2
cdr3_nt: TGTGCCAGCAGCCTGGACAGGGTTAGCGGCTACACCTTC
cdr3_aa: CASSLDRVSGYTF

v_call: TRBV7-9
d_call: -
clone_size: many
j_call: TRBJ1-1
cdr3_nt: TGTGCCAGCAGCCGGCGGGGAGGGGGAGGCACTGAAGCTTTCTTT
cdr3_aa: CASSRRGGGGTEAFF

v_call: TRBV7-7
d_call: -
clone_size: many
j_call: TRBJ2-5
cdr3_nt: TGTGCCAGCAGCCCAACCCAGGACAGCCAAGAGACCCAGTACTTC
cdr3_aa: CASSPTQDSQETQYF

v_call: TRBV20-1
d_call: -
clone_size: many
j_call: TRBJ2-3
cdr3_nt: TGCAGTGCTAGTTTATCGTACACAGATACGCAGTATTTT
cdr3_aa: CSASLSYTDTQYF

v_call: TRBV7-2
d_call: -
clone_size: many
j_call: TRBJ1-2
cdr3_nt: TGTGCCAGCAGACCACGACGGCCTGACATCTATGGCTACACCTTC
cdr3_aa: CASRPRRPDIYGYTF

v_call: TRBV10-3
d_call: -
clone_size: many
j_call: TRBJ1-1
cdr3_nt: TGTGCCATCGGGACTCCTAACACTGAAGCTTTCTTT
cdr3_aa: CAIGTPNTEAFF

v_call: TRBV20-1
d_call: TRBD2
clone_size: many
j_call: TRBJ2-3
cdr3_nt: TGCAGTGCTAAGGGACTAGCGGGAGCAGATACGCAGTATTTT
cdr3_aa: CSAKGLAGADTQYF

v_call: TRBV12-3/TRBV12-4
d_call: -
clone_size: many
j_call: TRBJ2-6
cdr3_nt: TGTGCCAGCAGGAGGTCTGGGGCCAACGTCCTGACTTTC
cdr3_aa: CASRRSGANVLTF

v_call: TRBV6-5
d_call: TRBD2
clone_size: many
j_call: TRBJ2-1
cdr3_nt: TGTGCCAGCAGCCCGGAGGGTAGCGGGAGGAATGAGCAGTTCTTC
cdr3_aa: CASSPEGSGRNEQFF

v_call: TRBV4-1
d_call: TRBD1
clone_size: many
j_call: TRBJ1-6
cdr3_nt: TGCGCCAGCAGCCAAGGGACAGGGGGTTCTTCACCCCTCCACTTT
cdr3_aa: CASSQGTGGSSPLHF

v_call: TRBV5-1
d_call: -
clone_size: many
j_call: TRBJ2-1
cdr3_nt: TGCGCCAGCAGCTTGGGGGCAGTGTACAATGAGCAGTTCTTC
cdr3_aa: CASSLGAVYNEQFF

v_call: TRBV20-1
d_call: -
clone_size: many
j_call: TRBJ1-1
cdr3_nt: TGCAGTGCTAGAGATTGGGGCAGGGAAGGGTCGAACACTGAAGCTTTCTTT
cdr3_aa: CSARDWGREGSNTEAFF

v_call: TRBV15
d_call: -
clone_size: few
j_call: TRBJ1-5
cdr3_nt: TGTGCCACCAGCAGGGAGAGCAATCAGCCCCAGAATTTT
cdr3_aa: CATSRESNQPQNF

v_call: TRBV7-8
d_call: -
clone_size: many
j_call: TRBJ1-1
cdr3_nt: TGTGCCAGCAGCTTAGGCCGGACGAACACTGAAGCTTTCTTT
cdr3_aa: CASSLGRTNTEAFF

v_call: TRBV29-1
d_call: -
clone_size: many
j_call: TRBJ1-1
cdr3_nt: TGCAGCGTTAGGAGGGGCATGAACACTGAAGCTTTCTTT
cdr3_aa: CSVRRGMNTEAFF

v_call: TRBV20-1
d_call: TRBD1
clone_size: many
j_call: TRBJ1-1
cdr3_nt: TGCAGTGCTAGTCGACAGGGGAGAGCTTTCTTT
cdr3_aa: CSASRQGRAFF

v_call: TRBV28
d_call: -
clone_size: many
j_call: TRBJ2-1
cdr3_nt: TGTGCCAGCAGTTTAGTGCGGGGAAACTACAATGAGCAGTTCTTC
cdr3_aa: CASSLVRGNYNEQFF

v_call: TRBV5-1
d_call: TRBD1
clone_size: many
j_call: TRBJ2-5
cdr3_nt: TGCGCCAGTTTCCAAAGGGGGCAGGAGACCCAGTACTTC
cdr3_aa: CASFQRGQETQYF

v_call: TRBV25-1
d_call: -
clone_size: many
j_call: TRBJ2-3
cdr3_nt: TGTGCCAGCAGTGAACGGCGGGTGGCCGGGACAGATACGCAGTATTTT
cdr3_aa: CASSERRVAGTDTQYF

v_call: TRBV10-3
d_call: -
clone_size: -
j_call: TRBJ2-5
cdr3_nt: TGTGCCATTCGACAGAACAAAGAGACCCAGTACTTC
cdr3_aa: CAIRQNKETQYF

v_call: TRBV7-2
d_call: TRBD1
clone_size: -
j_call: TRBJ2-3
cdr3_nt: TGTGCCAGCAGCAGAAGCACAGGGGAAGGAACAGATACGCAGTATTTT
cdr3_aa: CASSRSTGEGTDTQYF

v_call: TRBV5-6
d_call: TRBD1
clone_size: many
j_call: TRBJ1-2
cdr3_nt: TGTGCCAGCACCTCCCTTGGACAGGGCGGAGGCTACACCTTC
cdr3_aa: CASTSLGQGGGYTF

v_call: TRBV20-1
d_call: -
clone_size: many
j_call: TRBJ2-5
cdr3_nt: TGCAGTGCTCCCCAGCCAGGAGGCGAGACCCAGTACTTC
cdr3_aa: CSAPQPGGETQYF

v_call: TRBV20-1
d_call: -
clone_size: many
j_call: TRBJ1-1
cdr3_nt: TGCAGTGCTCGAGGGGGAGGCCCGAACACTGAAGCTTTCTTT
cdr3_aa: CSARGGGPNTEAFF

v_call: TRBV24-1
d_call: -
clone_size: few
j_call: TRBJ1-5
cdr3_nt: TGTGCCACCAGTACGAGGCAGGACAATCAGCCCCAGCATTTT
cdr3_aa: CATSTRQDNQPQHF

v_call: TRBV20-1
d_call: TRBD2
clone_size: few
j_call: TRBJ2-1
cdr3_nt: TGCAGTGCTAGTGATCATAGCGGGAGCTCCTACAATGAGCAGTTCTTC
cdr3_aa: CSASDHSGSSYNEQFF

v_call: TRBV10-1
d_call: -
clone_size: many
j_call: TRBJ1-1
cdr3_nt: TGCGCCAGCAGTGAGTCCGAGGGACAGAACACTGAAGCTTTCTTT
cdr3_aa: CASSESEGQNTEAFF

v_call: TRBV3-1
d_call: TRBD1
clone_size: many
j_call: TRBJ1-4
cdr3_nt: TGTGCCAGCAGCCCATTGACAGGGGCACTGTTTTTT
cdr3_aa: CASSPLTGALFF

v_call: TRBV20-1
d_call: -
clone_size: many
j_call: TRBJ2-5
cdr3_nt: TGCAGTGCTAGAGATCTCGGGCCCACCAAGACCCAGTACTTC
cdr3_aa: CSARDLGPTKTQYF

v_call: TRBV29-1
d_call: -
clone_size: many
j_call: TRBJ2-1
cdr3_nt: TGCAGCGTAAAGGGGGATCCCAATGAGCAGTTCTTC
cdr3_aa: CSVKGDPNEQFF

v_call: TRBV28
d_call: -
clone_size: few
j_call: TRBJ2-7
cdr3_nt: TGTGCCAGCAGCCGGACTTATCAGAACGAGCAGTACTTC
cdr3_aa: CASSRTYQNEQYF

v_call: TRBV7-2
d_call: -
clone_size: few
j_call: TRBJ1-1
cdr3_nt: TGTGCCAGCAGCTTTGCGTCCGGCGGTCGCACTGAAGCTTTCTTT
cdr3_aa: CASSFASGGRTEAFF

v_call: TRBV6-5
d_call: -
clone_size: many
j_call: TRBJ1-6
cdr3_nt: TGTGCCAGCAGTCACATGGGACGGGGGGAATGGCACTTT
cdr3_aa: CASSHMGRGEWHF

v_call: TRBV10-3
d_call: -
clone_size: -
j_call: TRBJ2-5
cdr3_nt: TGTGCCATCAGTGACGGACTATCGGAGACCCAGTACTTC
cdr3_aa: CAISDGLSETQYF

v_call: TRBV5-1
d_call: -
clone_size: many
j_call: TRBJ2-3
cdr3_nt: TGCGCCAGCAGCTTGGTGACAGGCACAGATACGCAGTATTTT
cdr3_aa: CASSLVTGTDTQYF

v_call: TRBV12-5
d_call: TRBD2
clone_size: many
j_call: TRBJ2-5
cdr3_nt: TGTGCTAGTGGTTTGGGCGGGGGACTAGAGACCCAGTACTTC
cdr3_aa: CASGLGGGLETQYF

v_call: TRBV5-1
d_call: TRBD2
clone_size: few
j_call: TRBJ2-5
cdr3_nt: TGCGCCAGCAGCAGAAGCGGGGGGCCGGAGACCCAGTACTTC
cdr3_aa: CASSRSGGPETQYF

v_call: TRBV6-2/TRBV6-3
d_call: -
clone_size: -
j_call: TRBJ2-1
cdr3_nt: TGTGCCAGCAGTGGGACTCGGGGGCAGTTCTTC
cdr3_aa: CASSGTRGQFF

v_call: TRBV7-9
d_call: -
clone_size: few
j_call: TRBJ2-3
cdr3_nt: TGTGCCAGCAGCTCCTGGGGCACAGATACGCAGTATTTT
cdr3_aa: CASSSWGTDTQYF